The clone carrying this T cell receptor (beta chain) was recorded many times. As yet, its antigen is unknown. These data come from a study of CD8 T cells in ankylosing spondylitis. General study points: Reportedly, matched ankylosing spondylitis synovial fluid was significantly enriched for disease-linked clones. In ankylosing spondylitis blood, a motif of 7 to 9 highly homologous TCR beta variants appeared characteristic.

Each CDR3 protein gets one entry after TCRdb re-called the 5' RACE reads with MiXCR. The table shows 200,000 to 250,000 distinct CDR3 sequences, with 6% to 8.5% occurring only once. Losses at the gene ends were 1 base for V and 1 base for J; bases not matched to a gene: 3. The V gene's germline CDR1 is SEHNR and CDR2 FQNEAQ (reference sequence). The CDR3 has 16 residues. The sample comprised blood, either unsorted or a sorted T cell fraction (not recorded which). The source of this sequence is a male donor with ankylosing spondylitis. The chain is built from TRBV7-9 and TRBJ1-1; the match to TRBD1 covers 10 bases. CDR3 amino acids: CASSLGGDRGNTEAFF. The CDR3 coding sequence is TGTGCCAGCAGCTTAGGTGGGGACAGGGGGAACACTGAAGCTTTCTTT.